The 8 T cell receptor beta chains in this list originate from one sample, sequenced in a study of blood T cell repertoires in COVID-19 (dated by TCRdb to the early 2020s). Library preparation was by the immunoSEQ multiplex PCR assay. As stored in TCRdb, this immuneACCESS dataset retains in-frame rearrangements with V and J assigned. A fraction of the clones does not appear; measured against another copy, unresolved V genes explain less than half of the discrepancy, and the remainder lacks a known reason. The sample contains 250,000 to 350,000 clones, 87% of them found a single time. The ten largest clones take up about 2.3% of the sample. Sequences were obtained from peripheral blood. The receptor source for this set is a man aged 18-30 years with active or convalescent COVID-19.

The CDR3 nucleotides read TGCGCCAGCAGCCCCTCCGGGAACACTGAAGCTTTCTTT. Translated: CASSPSGNTEAFF. The V call is TRBV4-1, the J call TRBJ1-1; unclear D gene. Germline V gives CDR1 MGHRA, CDR2 YSYEKL. V was clipped by 4 bases and J by 1 base, with 7 bases between them. CDR3 length equals 13 residues.

This clone was picked up a small number of times. The chain combines TRBV5-1 with TRBJ2-7; TRBD1 might be the D (5 bases). The CDR3 runs to 16 residues. Germline-derived CDR1 and CDR2 are SGHRS and YFSETQ. The germline V and J ends were trimmed by 2 bases and 4 bases, with 19 bases remaining between them. CDR3 nucleotide sequence: TGCGCCAGCAGCTTCCCTGGACACTCAAATGAATACGAGCAGTACTTC. Protein sequence: CASSFPGHSNEYEQYF.

This sequence joins TRBV7-8 and TRBJ2-2, with 9 bases that match TRBD2. V was clipped by 6 bases and J by 2 bases; unmatched bases: 1. CDR1 is SGHVS and CDR2 is FQNEAQ in the germline V gene. The length of the CDR3 is 14 residues. For the CDR3, the DNA is TGTGCCAGCAGGACTAGCGGAAACACCGGGGAGCTGTTTTTT. Its protein is CASRTSGNTGELFF.

The chain couples TRBV4-1 to TRBJ1-1, with 7 positions matching TRBD1. The germline V gene has CDR1 MGHRA and CDR2 YSYEKL. J was trimmed by 4 bases and V by 2 bases; bases with no gene match: 4. The CDR3 has 14 amino acids. The CDR3: CASSQQGVVTEAFF. The CDR3 nucleotides are TGCGCCAGCAGCCAACAGGGGGTTGTCACTGAAGCTTTCTTT.

The V call is TRBV5-1, the J call TRBJ1-5, with TRBD1 matching 9 bases. CDR3 size: 15 residues. Germline trimming cut 4 bases from V and 1 base from J; bases unmatched to any gene: 3. Germline loops: CDR1 SGHRS, CDR2 YFSETQ. The CDR3 coding sequence is TGCGCCAGCAGCCTGACAGGGGGAAGCAATCAGCCCCAGCATTTT. This sequence encodes CASSLTGGSNQPQHF.

This chain links TRBV5-1 with TRBJ2-1; TRBD2 aligns across 9 bases. CDR3 length: 15 amino acids. Germline trimming cut 0 bases from V and 7 bases from J; bases unmatched to any gene: 5. CDR1 and CDR2 from the germline V gene are SGHRS and YFSETQ. The CDR3 sequence: CASSLVLAGDNEQFF. The CDR3, as DNA: TGCGCCAGCAGCTTGGTTTTAGCGGGAGATAATGAGCAGTTCTTC.

CDR3 nucleotide sequence: TGTGCCAGCACCAGGGGTTGGGGAGATAACTATGGCTACACCTTC. Protein product: CASTRGWGDNYGYTF. This chain links TRBV2 with TRBJ1-2; the D gene is possibly TRBD1 (6 bases). The CDR3 has 15 residues. Germline V lookup: CDR1 SNHLY, CDR2 FYNNEI. Trimming took 7 bases from V and 1 from J, leaving 16 bases between them.

This sequence joins TRBV5-6 and TRBJ2-7, with D possibly being TRBD2 (6 bases). The V end lost 0 bases, the J end lost 6 bases, and 10 bases lay between the germline ends. Per germline, CDR1 SGHDT and CDR2 YYEEEE. This CDR3 has 13 amino acids. CDR3 coding DNA: TGTGCCAGCAGCTTGGGTGGGAGGCTCGAGCAGTACTTC. Its protein is CASSLGGRLEQYF.